The 5 T cell receptor beta chains below come from one sample, sequenced in a study of OX40 agonist ivuxolimab in advanced cancers. TCRdb's table, derived via immunoSEQ multiplex PCR, lists solely in-frame clones and lacks some. This sample yields 70,000 to 85,000 clones, of which 86% are seen a single time; approximately 0.99% belongs to the top ten. Sequences were derived from CD4+ or CD8+ T cells sorted from blood, sampled in a trial of the OX40 agonist ivuxolimab. These receptors all stem from an adult with an advanced solid tumor such as melanoma, head and neck, liver or kidney cancer.

This clone was counted once. The gene calls are TRBV5-1 and TRBJ2-3, with D perhaps TRBD2 (5 bases). Trimming shortened V by 2 bases and J by 5 bases, and 12 bases separated the two germline ends. The germline V gene has CDR1 SGHRS and CDR2 YFSETQ. This CDR3 comprises 14 residues. The CDR3 nucleotides read TGCGCCAGCAGCTTTAGCGCGGGCGGAGATACGCAGTATTTT. Translation: CASSFSAGGDTQYF.

This clone was seen only once. The V call is TRBV4-3, the J call TRBJ2-1, with no clear D. Trimming stripped 1 base from V and 11 bases from J, with 9 bases between. The CDR3 is made up of 12 amino acids. Germline V gene data show CDR1 as LGHNA and CDR2 as YSLEER. Written as DNA, the CDR3 is TGCGCCAGCAGCCAAGCTTCTGGGAAGCAGTTCTTC. It translates to CASSQASGKQFF.

The CDR3 DNA is TGTGCCAGCAGCTTTGGGACGACGGAATCTAAGGCCAACGTCCTGACTTTC. It yields the protein CASSFGTTESKANVLTF. The chain couples TRBV7-9 to TRBJ2-6; the D gene could be TRBD1 or TRBD2 (5 bases each). The length of the CDR3 is 17 residues. Per germline, CDR1 SEHNR and CDR2 FQNEAQ (reference sequence). V was shortened by 3 bases and J by 6 bases, with 18 bases between the two germline ends.

The genes are TRBV9 and TRBJ2-2; the D is unclear. The V gene lost 0 bases and the J gene lost 3 bases, with 6 bases spanning the gap. From germline, CDR1 is SGDLS and CDR2 YYNGEE. The CDR3 consists of 14 residues. CDR3 bases: TGTGCCAGCAGCGTAGGGGTGGACACCGGGGAGCTGTTTTTT. Translation: CASSVGVDTGELFF.

The chain carries TRBV7-2 and TRBJ2-7; 7 nucleotides agree with TRBD2. Germline-derived CDR1 and CDR2 are SGHTA and FQGNSA. There are 16 residues in the CDR3. V lost 4 bases to trimming and J lost 9 bases; unmatched junction nucleotides: 18. The CDR3 sequence: CASSYTRDGARGRQYF. DNA for the CDR3: TGTGCCAGCAGCTATACCCGGGACGGCGCCCGCGGGAGGCAGTACTTC. The variable domain in full, completed from reference TRBV7-2 and TRBJ2-7, reads GAGVSQSPSNKVTEKGKDVELRCDPISGHTALYWYRQSLGQGLEFLIYFQGNSAPDKSGLPSDRFSAERTGGSVSTLTIQRTQQEDSAVYLCASSYTRDGARGRQYFGPGTRLTVT.